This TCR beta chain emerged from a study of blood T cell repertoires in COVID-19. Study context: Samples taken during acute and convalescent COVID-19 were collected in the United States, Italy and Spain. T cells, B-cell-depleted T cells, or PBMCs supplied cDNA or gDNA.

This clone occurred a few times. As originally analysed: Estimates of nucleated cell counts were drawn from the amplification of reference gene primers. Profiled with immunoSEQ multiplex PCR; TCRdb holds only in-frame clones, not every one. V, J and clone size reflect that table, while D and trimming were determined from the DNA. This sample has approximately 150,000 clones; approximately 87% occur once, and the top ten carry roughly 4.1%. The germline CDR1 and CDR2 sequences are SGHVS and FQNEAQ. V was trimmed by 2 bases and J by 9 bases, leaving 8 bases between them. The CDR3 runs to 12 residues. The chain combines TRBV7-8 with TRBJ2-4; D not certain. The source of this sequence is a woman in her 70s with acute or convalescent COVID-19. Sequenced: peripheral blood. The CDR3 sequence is CASSLPLGIQYF. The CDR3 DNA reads TGTGCCAGCAGCTTACCCCTAGGCATTCAGTACTTC.